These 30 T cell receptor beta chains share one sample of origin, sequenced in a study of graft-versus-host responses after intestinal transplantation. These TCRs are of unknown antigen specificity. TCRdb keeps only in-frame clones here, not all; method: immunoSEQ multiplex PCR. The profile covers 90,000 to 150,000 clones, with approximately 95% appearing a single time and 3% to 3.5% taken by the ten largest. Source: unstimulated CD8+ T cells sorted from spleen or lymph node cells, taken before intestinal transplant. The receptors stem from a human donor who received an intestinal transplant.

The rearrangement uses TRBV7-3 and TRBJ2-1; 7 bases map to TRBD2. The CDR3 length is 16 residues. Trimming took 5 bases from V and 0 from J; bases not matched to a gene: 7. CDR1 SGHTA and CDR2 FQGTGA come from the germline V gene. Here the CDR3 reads CASSGRERSSYNEQFF. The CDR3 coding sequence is TGTGCCAGCAGCGGGCGGGAGCGGAGCTCCTACAATGAGCAGTTCTTC.

CDR3 residues: CASRLDRGLGQPQHF. CDR3 nucleotides: TGTGCCAGCAGATTAGACAGGGGCCTCGGTCAGCCCCAGCATTTT. The chain recombines TRBV6-5 with TRBJ1-5; 8 bases map to TRBD1. Germline V gene data show CDR1 as MNHEY and CDR2 as SVGAGI. This CDR3 is built from 15 residues. The V gene end was trimmed by 6 bases and the J gene end by 6 bases; junction bases not matched to a gene: 10.

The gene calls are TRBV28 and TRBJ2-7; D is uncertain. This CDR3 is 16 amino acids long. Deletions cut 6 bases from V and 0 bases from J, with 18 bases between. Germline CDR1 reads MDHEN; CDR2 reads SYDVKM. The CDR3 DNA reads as TGTGCCAGCAGCCTAATCAGGACCGTTAGCTCCTACGAGCAGTACTTC. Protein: CASSLIRTVSSYEQYF. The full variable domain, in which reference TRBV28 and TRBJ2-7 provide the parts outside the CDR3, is DVKVTQSSRYLVKRTGEKVFLECVQDMDHENMFWYRQDPGLGLRLIYFSYDVKMKEKGDIPEGYSVSREKKERFSLILESASTNQTSMYLCASSLIRTVSSYEQYFGPGTRLTVT.

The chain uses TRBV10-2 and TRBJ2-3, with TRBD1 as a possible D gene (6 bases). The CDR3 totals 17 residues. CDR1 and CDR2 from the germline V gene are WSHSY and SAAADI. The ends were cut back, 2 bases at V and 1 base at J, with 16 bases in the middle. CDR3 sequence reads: CASSEGGAEWGTDTQYF. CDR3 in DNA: TGCGCCAGCAGTGAGGGGGGCGCCGAGTGGGGCACAGATACGCAGTATTTT.

The CDR3 DNA sequence: TGTGCCAGCAGCTTACCTACTAGCGGGAGCACAGATACGCAGTATTTT. Protein product: CASSLPTSGSTDTQYF. The chain combines TRBV13 with TRBJ2-3, with 9 bases that match TRBD2. After removal of 2 bases from V and 0 bases from J, the junction contained 3 bases not matched to a gene. The CDR3 has 16 residues. From germline, CDR1 is PRHDT and CDR2 FYEKMQ (reference sequence). The full variable domain, with the rest looked up from reference TRBV13 and TRBJ2-3, is AAGVIQSPRHLIKEKRETATLKCYPIPRHDTVYWYQQGPGQDPQFLISFYEKMQSDKGSIPDRFSAQQFSDYHSELNMSSLELGDSALYFCASSLPTSGSTDTQYFGPGTRLTVL.

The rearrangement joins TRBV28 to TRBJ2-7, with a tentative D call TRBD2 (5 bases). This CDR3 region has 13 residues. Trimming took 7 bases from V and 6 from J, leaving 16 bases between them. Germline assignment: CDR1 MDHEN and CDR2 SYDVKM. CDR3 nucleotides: TGTGCCAGCACGAGACCGGGATCGTTCGAGCAGTACTTC. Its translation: CASTRPGSFEQYF.

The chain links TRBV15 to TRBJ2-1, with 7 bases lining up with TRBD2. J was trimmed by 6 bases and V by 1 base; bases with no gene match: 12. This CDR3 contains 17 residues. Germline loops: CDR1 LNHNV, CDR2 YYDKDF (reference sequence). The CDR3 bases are TGTGCCACCAGCAGAGTGGGGAGGGGAACTCCAATCAATGAGCAGTTCTTC. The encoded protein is CATSRVGRGTPINEQFF.

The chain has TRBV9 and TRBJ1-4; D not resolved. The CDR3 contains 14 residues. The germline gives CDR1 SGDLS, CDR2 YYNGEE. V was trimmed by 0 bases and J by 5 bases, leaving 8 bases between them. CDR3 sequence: CASSVDSGNEKLFF. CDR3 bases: TGTGCCAGCAGCGTAGACAGCGGGAATGAAAAACTGTTTTTT.

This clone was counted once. DNA of the CDR3: TGTGCCAGCAGCTTAGGTATTGGGGTGAACTACGAGCAGTACTTC. This codes for CASSLGIGVNYEQYF. The chain uses TRBV7-9 and TRBJ2-7; D is unclear. Germline values: CDR1 SEHNR, CDR2 FQNEAQ (reference sequence). Trimming left V 1 base short and J 3 bases short, with 13 bases between. The CDR3 length is 15 residues.

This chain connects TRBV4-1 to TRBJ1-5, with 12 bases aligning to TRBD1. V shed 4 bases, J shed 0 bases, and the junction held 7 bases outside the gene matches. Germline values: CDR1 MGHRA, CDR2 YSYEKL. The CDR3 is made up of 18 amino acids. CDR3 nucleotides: TGCGCCAGCAGCCCTGGGACAGGGGGCGCCGATAGCAATCAGCCCCAGCATTTT. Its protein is CASSPGTGGADSNQPQHF.

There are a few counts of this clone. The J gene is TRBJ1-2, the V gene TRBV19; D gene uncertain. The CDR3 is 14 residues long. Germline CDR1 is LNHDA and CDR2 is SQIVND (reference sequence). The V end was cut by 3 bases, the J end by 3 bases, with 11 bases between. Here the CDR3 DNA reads TGTGCCAGTAGTATTCGACCGGCGTACTATGGCTACACCTTC. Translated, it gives CASSIRPAYYGYTF.

This CDR3 is CASSLVSGEQYF. CDR3 DNA: TGTGCCAGCAGTTTAGTTTCGGGCGAGCAGTACTTC. The chain links TRBV27 to TRBJ2-7; D not certain. V lost 2 bases and J 6 bases, leaving 8 bases between the germline ends. CDR3 length equals 12 residues. CDR1 MNHEY and CDR2 SMNVEV come from the germline V gene (reference sequence).

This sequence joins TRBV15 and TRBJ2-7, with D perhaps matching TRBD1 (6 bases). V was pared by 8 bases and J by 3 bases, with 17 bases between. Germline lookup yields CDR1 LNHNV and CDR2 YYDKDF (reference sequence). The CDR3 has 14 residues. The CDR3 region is CATASPGQLYEQYF. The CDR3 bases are TGTGCCACCGCCTCTCCGGGACAACTCTACGAGCAGTACTTC.

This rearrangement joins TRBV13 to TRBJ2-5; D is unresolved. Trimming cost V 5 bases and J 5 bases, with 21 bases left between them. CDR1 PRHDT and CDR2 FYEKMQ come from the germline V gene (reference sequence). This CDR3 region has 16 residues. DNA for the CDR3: TGTGCCAGCAGCGGACGATCGGAGCCCGACTTGGAGACCCAGTACTTC. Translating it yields CASSGRSEPDLETQYF.

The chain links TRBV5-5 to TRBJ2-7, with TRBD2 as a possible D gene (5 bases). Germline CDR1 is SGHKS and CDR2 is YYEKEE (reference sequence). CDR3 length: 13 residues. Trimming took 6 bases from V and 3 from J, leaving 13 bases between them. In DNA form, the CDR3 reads TGTGCCAGCACCTCCTCGGACTTCTACGAGCAGTACTTC. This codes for CASTSSDFYEQYF.

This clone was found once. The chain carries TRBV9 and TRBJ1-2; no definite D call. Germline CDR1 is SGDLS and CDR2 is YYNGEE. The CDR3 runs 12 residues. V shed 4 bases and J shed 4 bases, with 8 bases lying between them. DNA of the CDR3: TGTGCCAGCAGCCCGCTGTTCTATGGCTACACCTTC. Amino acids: CASSPLFYGYTF.

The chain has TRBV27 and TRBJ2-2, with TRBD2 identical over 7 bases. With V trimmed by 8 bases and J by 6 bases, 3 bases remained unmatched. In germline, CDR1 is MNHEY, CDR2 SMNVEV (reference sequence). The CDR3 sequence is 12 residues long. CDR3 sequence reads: CASWGGAGELFF. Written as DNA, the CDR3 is TGTGCCAGCTGGGGGGGGGCCGGGGAGCTGTTTTTT.

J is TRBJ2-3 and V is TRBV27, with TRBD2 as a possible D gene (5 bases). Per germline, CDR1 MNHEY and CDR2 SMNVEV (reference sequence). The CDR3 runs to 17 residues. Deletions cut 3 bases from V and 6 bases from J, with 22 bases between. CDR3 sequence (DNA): TGTGCCAGCAGTTTGTGGGCGGGCCCTCCCCCCCAGGATACGCAGTATTTT. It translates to CASSLWAGPPPQDTQYF.

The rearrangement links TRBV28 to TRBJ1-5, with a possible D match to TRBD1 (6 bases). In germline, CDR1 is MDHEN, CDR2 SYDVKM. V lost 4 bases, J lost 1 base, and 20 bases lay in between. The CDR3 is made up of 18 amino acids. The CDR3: CASSSAPGAGISNQPQHF. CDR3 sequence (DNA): TGTGCCAGCAGTTCCGCCCCAGGGGCGGGTATAAGCAATCAGCCCCAGCATTTT.

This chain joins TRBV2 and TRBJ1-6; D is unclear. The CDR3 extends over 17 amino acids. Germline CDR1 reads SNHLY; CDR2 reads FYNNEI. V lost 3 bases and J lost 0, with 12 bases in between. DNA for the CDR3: TGTGCCAGCAGTGATGCTTTGGAAAGCTCCTATAATTCACCCCTCCACTTT. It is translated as CASSDALESSYNSPLHF.

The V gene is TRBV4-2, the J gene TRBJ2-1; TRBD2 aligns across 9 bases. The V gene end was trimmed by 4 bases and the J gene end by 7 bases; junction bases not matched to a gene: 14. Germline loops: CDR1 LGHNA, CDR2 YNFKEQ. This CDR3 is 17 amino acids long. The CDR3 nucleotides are TGTGCCAGCAGCCGAACCGCGGGGGGGGTCCCGGGGAATGAGCAGTTCTTC. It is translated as CASSRTAGGVPGNEQFF.

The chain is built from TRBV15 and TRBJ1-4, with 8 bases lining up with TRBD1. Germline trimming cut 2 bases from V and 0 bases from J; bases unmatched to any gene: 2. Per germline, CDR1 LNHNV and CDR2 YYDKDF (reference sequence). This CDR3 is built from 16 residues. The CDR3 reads CATSRLTGATNEKLFF. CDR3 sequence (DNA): TGTGCCACCAGCAGACTGACAGGGGCAACTAATGAAAAACTGTTTTTT.

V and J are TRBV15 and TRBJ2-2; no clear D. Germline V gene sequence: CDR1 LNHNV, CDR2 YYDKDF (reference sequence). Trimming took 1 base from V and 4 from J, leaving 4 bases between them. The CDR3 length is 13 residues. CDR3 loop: CATSRGGTGELFF. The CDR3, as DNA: TGTGCCACCAGCAGAGGCGGCACCGGGGAGCTGTTTTTT.

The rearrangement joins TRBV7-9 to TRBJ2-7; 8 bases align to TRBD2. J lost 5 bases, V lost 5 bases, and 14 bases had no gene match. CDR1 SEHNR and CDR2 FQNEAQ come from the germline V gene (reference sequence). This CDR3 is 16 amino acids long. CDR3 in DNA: TGTGCCAGCAGCCCTACGAGCGGGAGTTTAGTAAACGAGCAGTACTTC. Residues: CASSPTSGSLVNEQYF.

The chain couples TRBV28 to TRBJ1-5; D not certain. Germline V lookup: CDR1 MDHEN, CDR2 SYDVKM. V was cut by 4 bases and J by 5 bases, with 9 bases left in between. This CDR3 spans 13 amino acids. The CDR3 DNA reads TGTGCCAGCAGTTCCCTAGGGCATCAGCCCCAGCATTTT. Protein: CASSSLGHQPQHF.

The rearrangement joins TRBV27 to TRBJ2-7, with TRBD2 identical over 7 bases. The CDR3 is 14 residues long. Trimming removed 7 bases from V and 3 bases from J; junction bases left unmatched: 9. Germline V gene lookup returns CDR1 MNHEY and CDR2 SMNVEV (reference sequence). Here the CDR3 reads CASKGERGFYEQYF. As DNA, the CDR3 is TGTGCCAGCAAAGGCGAGCGGGGATTCTACGAGCAGTACTTC.

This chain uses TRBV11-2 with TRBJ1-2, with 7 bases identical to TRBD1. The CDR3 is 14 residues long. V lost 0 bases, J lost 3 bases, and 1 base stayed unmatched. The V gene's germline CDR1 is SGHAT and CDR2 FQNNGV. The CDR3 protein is CASSLDRGDYGYTF. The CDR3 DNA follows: TGTGCCAGCAGCTTAGACAGGGGGGACTATGGCTACACCTTC.

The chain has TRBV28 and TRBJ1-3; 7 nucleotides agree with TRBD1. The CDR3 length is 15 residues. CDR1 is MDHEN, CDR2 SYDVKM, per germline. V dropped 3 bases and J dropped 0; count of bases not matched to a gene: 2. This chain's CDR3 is CASSLTGTSGNTIYF. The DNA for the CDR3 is TGTGCCAGCAGTTTGACAGGGACCTCTGGAAACACCATATATTTT.

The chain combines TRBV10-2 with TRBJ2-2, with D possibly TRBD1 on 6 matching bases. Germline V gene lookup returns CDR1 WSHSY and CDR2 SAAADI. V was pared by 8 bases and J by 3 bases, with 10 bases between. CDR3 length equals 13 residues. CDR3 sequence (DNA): TGCGCCAGCCGGGGACACTACACCGGGGAGCTGTTTTTT. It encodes CASRGHYTGELFF.

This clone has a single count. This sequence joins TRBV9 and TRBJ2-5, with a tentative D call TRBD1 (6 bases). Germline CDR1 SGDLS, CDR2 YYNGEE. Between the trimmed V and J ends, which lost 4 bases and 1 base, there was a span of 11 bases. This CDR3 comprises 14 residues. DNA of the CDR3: TGTGCCAGCAGCTCGGGACACCTCCAAGAGACCCAGTACTTC. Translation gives CASSSGHLQETQYF.